What follows are 23 T cell receptor beta chains derived from one specimen sequenced in a study of shared clonotypes between healthy human individuals. TCRdb keeps only in-frame clones here, not all; method: immunoSEQ multiplex PCR. The sample lists some 1 million clones; under 80% were seen once. Sequences were obtained from memory CD4+ T cells sorted from blood. The subset here: CD45RA-negative fraction. These receptors were obtained from a young man in good health.

Here the CDR3 reads CAISERLANSEQFF. The CDR3 nucleotides are TGTGCCATCAGTGAGCGGCTAGCGAACTCTGAGCAGTTCTTC. The J gene is TRBJ2-1, the V gene TRBV10-3, with D possibly matching TRBD2 (6 bases). V was trimmed by 2 bases and J by 9 bases, leaving 14 bases between them. The CDR3 runs 14 residues. Germline loops: CDR1 ENHRY, CDR2 SYGVKD.

This clone was counted once. The chain employs TRBV6-1 and TRBJ2-7, with 11 bases fitting TRBD2. CDR3 length: 12 amino acids. With V trimmed by 3 bases and J by 9 bases, 1 base remained unmatched. The germline V gene has CDR1 MNHNS and CDR2 SASEGT. The CDR3 coding sequence is TGTGCCAGCAGTGAGGGACTAGCGGTGCAGTACTTC. This encodes CASSEGLAVQYF.

At least ten counts were recorded for this clone. This chain connects TRBV7-9 to TRBJ1-6, with D uncertain. The germline V gene has CDR1 SEHNR and CDR2 FQNEAQ (reference sequence). The CDR3 consists of 14 residues. The V gene lost 4 bases and the J gene lost 6 bases, with 10 bases spanning the gap. The CDR3 DNA reads as TGTGCCAGCAGCTACGGGTTCAGTAATTCACCCCTCCACTTT. This codes for CASSYGFSNSPLHF.

This clone was seen a few times. This chain joins TRBV2 and TRBJ2-2, with D hard to call. CDR1 is SNHLY and CDR2 is FYNNEI in the germline V gene. The V gene lost 0 bases and the J gene lost 1 base, with 6 bases spanning the gap. This CDR3 spans 15 amino acids. The CDR3 DNA reads as TGTGCCAGCAGTGAAGCGCGGATGAACACCGGGGAGCTGTTTTTT. Encoded protein: CASSEARMNTGELFF.

V usage is TRBV30 and J usage is TRBJ2-3, with a tentative D call TRBD1 (5 bases). The CDR3 has 16 amino acids. Germline assignment: CDR1 GTSNPN and CDR2 SVGIG (reference sequence). V lost 0 bases and J lost 2, with 15 bases in between. The DNA of the CDR3 is TGTGCCTGGAGTGTCGGTACAGGAGCATACACAGATACGCAGTATTTT. The encoded protein is CAWSVGTGAYTDTQYF. Supplemented by reference TRBV30 and TRBJ2-3, the full variable domain reads SQTIHQWPATLVQPVGSPLSLECTVEGTSNPNLYWYRQAAGRGLQLLFYSVGIGQISSEVPQNLSASRPQDRQFILSSKKLLLSDSGFYLCAWSVGTGAYTDTQYFGPGTRLTVL.

This chain uses TRBV18 with TRBJ1-1, with TRBD1 identical over 8 bases. The length of the CDR3 is 12 residues. Germline CDR1 is KGHSH and CDR2 is LQKENI. Trimming at V came to 3 bases and at J to 10 bases, leaving 4 bases not matched to a gene. CDR3 amino acids: CASSPSQGGAFF. DNA of the CDR3: TGTGCCAGCTCACCGTCACAGGGGGGAGCTTTCTTT.

This clone has a single count. The identical CDR3 is also encoded by other nucleotide sequences in the sample. The rearrangement links TRBV7-2 to TRBJ1-5, with TRBD1 matching over 7 bases. This CDR3 is built from 14 residues. Trimming took 5 bases from V and 5 from J; bases not matched to a gene: 6. Germline V gene sequence: CDR1 SGHTA, CDR2 FQGNSA. The CDR3 loop reads CASSPPGGYQPQHF. The CDR3 coding sequence is TGTGCCAGCAGCCCTCCAGGGGGGTATCAGCCCCAGCATTTT.

The chain couples TRBV18 to TRBJ1-4, with TRBD1 matching over 8 bases. CDR1 is KGHSH and CDR2 is LQKENI in the germline V gene. There are 17 residues in the CDR3. The V gene end was trimmed by 1 base and the J gene end by 1 base; junction bases not matched to a gene: 5. DNA for the CDR3: TGTGCCAGCTCACCACTAGGAACAGGGGGAACTAATGAAAAACTGTTTTTT. Protein sequence: CASSPLGTGGTNEKLFF.

With respect to this clone: In the same sample, other DNA sequences code for this CDR3. This chain links TRBV30 with TRBJ2-3; 13 positions match TRBD2. The germline gives CDR1 GTSNPN, CDR2 SVGIG (reference sequence). CDR3 size: 16 residues. Trimming took 3 bases from V and 2 from J; bases not matched to a gene: 5. This CDR3 reads CAWSRLAGGYTDTQYF. Written as DNA, the CDR3 is TGTGCCTGGAGCAGACTAGCGGGGGGTTACACAGATACGCAGTATTTT.

A remark on this clone: Other DNA sequences from this sample encode an identical CDR3 as well. This chain uses TRBV10-3 with TRBJ2-7; no reliable D call. Germline V CDR1 and CDR2: ENHRY, SYGVKD. Trimming stripped 2 bases from V and 3 bases from J, with 2 bases between. The CDR3 spans 11 residues. CDR3 sequence: CAISELYEQYF. CDR3 sequence (DNA): TGTGCCATCAGTGAGCTCTACGAGCAGTACTTC.

The chain recombines TRBV19 with TRBJ2-5, with no clear D. Germline lookup yields CDR1 LNHDA and CDR2 SQIVND (reference sequence). CDR3 length: 13 amino acids. Trimming left V 5 bases short and J 5 bases short, with 12 bases between. CDR3 sequence (DNA): TGTGCCAGTAGTGTCCCTGGACGGGAGACCCAGTACTTC. It translates to CASSVPGRETQYF.

This clone occurred a few times. The gene calls are TRBV6-1 and TRBJ1-1, with a weak D call TRBD1 (5 bases). Trimming removed 4 bases at V and 3 bases at J, with 9 bases between. Germline CDR1 is MNHNS and CDR2 is SASEGT. There are 13 residues in the CDR3. The CDR3 region is CASSVQGYTEAFF. CDR3 nucleotide sequence: TGTGCCAGCAGTGTGCAGGGTTACACTGAAGCTTTCTTT.

The chain is built from TRBV14 and TRBJ2-7; TRBD1 might be the D (6 bases). Germline values: CDR1 SGHDN, CDR2 FVKESK. V was cut by 5 bases and J by 7 bases, with 15 bases left in between. The CDR3 spans 13 residues. The CDR3 protein is CASSGLQGREQYF. The CDR3 bases are TGTGCCAGCAGCGGATTACAGGGTAGAGAGCAGTACTTC.

The chain is built from TRBV12-2 and TRBJ2-1. TRBV12-2 is shown as a pseudogene. The CDR3 sequence is 15 residues long. CDR3 protein: CASRLAGTPGNEQFF. CDR3 bases: TGTGCAAGTCGCTTAGCGGGAACCCCTGGCAATGAGCAGTTCTTC.

In this sample, this clone turned up many times. V is TRBV12-1 and J is TRBJ1-5. TRBV12-1 is described as a pseudogene. This CDR3 is built from 17 residues. This CDR3 reads CASSTLGGEEGNQPQHF. CDR3 DNA: TGTGCCAGCAGCACGCTGGGGGGGGAAGAGGGCAATCAGCCCCAGCATTTT.

The V call is TRBV5-4, the J call TRBJ1-6, with 9 bases that match TRBD1. The V gene's germline CDR1 is SGHNT and CDR2 YYREEE (reference sequence). Trimming cost V 4 bases and J 7 bases; bases outside gene matches: 3. CDR3 length: 14 residues. For the CDR3, the DNA is TGTGCCAGCAGCGAGGACAGGGGCAATTCACCCCTCCACTTT. Translated: CASSEDRGNSPLHF.

J is TRBJ1-2 and V is TRBV5-3; D is perhaps TRBD1 (5 bases). TRBV5-3 is an ORF, with its function uncertain. Trimming took 10 bases from V and 0 from J, leaving 13 bases between them. The CDR3 totals 13 residues. The DNA of the CDR3 is TGTGCCTTACAGGAACCAGCTAACTATGGCTACACCTTC. The encoded protein is CALQEPANYGYTF.

This clone was observed a few times. CDR3: CAWSPPGASSYNSPLHF. The CDR3 coding sequence is TGTGCCTGGAGCCCCCCGGGGGCGAGCTCCTATAATTCACCCCTCCACTTT. The genes are TRBV30 and TRBJ1-6; tentatively, D is TRBD1 (6 bases). CDR3 length: 17 amino acids. V lost 3 bases, J lost 0 bases, and 15 bases lay in between. Germline CDR1 GTSNPN, CDR2 SVGIG (reference sequence).

This clone showed up just once. The chain carries TRBV30 and TRBJ2-7, with D possibly matching TRBD2 (6 bases). The CDR3 is made up of 13 amino acids. With 2 bases removed from V and 0 bases from J, the gap between germline ends came to 8 bases. Germline V lookup: CDR1 GTSNPN, CDR2 SVGIG (reference sequence). Here the CDR3 DNA reads TGTGCCTGGAGTACTAGCAGCTCCTACGAGCAGTACTTC. The encoded protein is CAWSTSSSYEQYF.

The chain recombines TRBV7-6 with TRBJ2-7, with TRBD2 matching 7 bases. This CDR3 spans 16 amino acids. Germline V gene sequence: CDR1 SGHVS, CDR2 FNYEAQ. V gave up 7 bases and J gave up 4 bases; unmatched junction bases: 16. As DNA, the CDR3 is TGTGCCAGCACCTCCGGGAGGCCGAGCGGGGCTTACGAGCAGTACTTC. Amino acids: CASTSGRPSGAYEQYF.

The rearrangement uses TRBV27 and TRBJ2-1; 10 positions match TRBD2. Germline trimming cut 3 bases from V and 6 bases from J; bases unmatched to any gene: 5. The CDR3 spans 15 residues. Per the germline V gene, CDR1 is MNHEY and CDR2 is SMNVEV (reference sequence). The CDR3 loop reads CASSFRASGGNEQFF. CDR3 nucleotide sequence: TGTGCCAGCAGTTTTCGCGCTAGCGGGGGCAATGAGCAGTTCTTC.

The chain uses TRBV6-4 and TRBJ2-7; D is perhaps TRBD1 (6 bases). The CDR3 length is 12 residues. Germline values: CDR1 MRHNA, CDR2 SNTAGT. The V end lost 8 bases, the J end lost 0 bases, and 8 bases lay between the germline ends. In DNA, the CDR3 is TGTGCCAGCGGGACATTCTCCTACGAGCAGTACTTC. As protein: CASGTFSYEQYF.

In this sample, this clone turned up many times. The V and J genes are TRBV30 and TRBJ2-5; possibly TRBD2 for D (5 bases). The CDR3 is 15 amino acids. V was trimmed by 3 bases and J by 5 bases, leaving 19 bases between them. The V gene's germline CDR1 is GTSNPN and CDR2 SVGIG (reference sequence). CDR3 loop: CAWSRLGLVPETQYF. As DNA, the CDR3 is TGTGCCTGGAGCCGCCTTGGACTTGTGCCGGAGACCCAGTACTTC.